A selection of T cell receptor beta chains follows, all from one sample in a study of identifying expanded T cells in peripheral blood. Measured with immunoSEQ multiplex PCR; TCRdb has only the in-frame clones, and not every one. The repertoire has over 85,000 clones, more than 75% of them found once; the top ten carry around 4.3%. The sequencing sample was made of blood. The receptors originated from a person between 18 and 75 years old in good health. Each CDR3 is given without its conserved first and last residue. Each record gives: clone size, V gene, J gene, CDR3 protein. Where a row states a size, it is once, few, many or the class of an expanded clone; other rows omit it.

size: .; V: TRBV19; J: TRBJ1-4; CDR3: ASSMGSPRTEKLF
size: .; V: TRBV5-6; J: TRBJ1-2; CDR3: ASSFSNNYGYT
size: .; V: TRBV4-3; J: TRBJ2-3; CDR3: ASSQEFARSTDTQY
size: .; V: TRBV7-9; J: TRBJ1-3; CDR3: ASSFRRNGNTIY
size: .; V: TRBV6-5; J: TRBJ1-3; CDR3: ASSYQGAGNTIY
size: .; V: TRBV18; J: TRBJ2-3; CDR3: ASSPPRKQLYTDTQY
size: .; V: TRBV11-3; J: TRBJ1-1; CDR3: ASSLDQGGSARNTEAF
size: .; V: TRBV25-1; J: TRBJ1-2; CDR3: ASRGGDYGYT
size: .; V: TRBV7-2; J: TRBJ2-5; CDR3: ASSLGTTQY
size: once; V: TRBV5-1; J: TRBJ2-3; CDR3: ASSLVWPGWDYTDTQY
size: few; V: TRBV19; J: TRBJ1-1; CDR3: ASSISDGGTEAF
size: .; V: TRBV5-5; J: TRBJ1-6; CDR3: ASRMNSDNSPLH
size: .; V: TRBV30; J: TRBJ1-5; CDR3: AWRGRVGLNQPQH
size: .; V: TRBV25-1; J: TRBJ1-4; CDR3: ASSDRDTPNEKLF
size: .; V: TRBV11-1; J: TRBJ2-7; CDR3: ASSLAHRGYEQY
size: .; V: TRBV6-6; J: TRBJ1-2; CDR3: ASSDQSYGYT
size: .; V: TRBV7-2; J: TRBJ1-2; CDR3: ASSPGTGRTNYGYT
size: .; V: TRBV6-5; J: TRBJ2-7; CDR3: AIADTASDEQY
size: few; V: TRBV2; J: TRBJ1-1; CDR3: ASSEGGEEAF
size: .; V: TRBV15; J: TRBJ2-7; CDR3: ATSRQGPDEQY
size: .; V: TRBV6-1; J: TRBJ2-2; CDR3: ASSRQGANTGELF
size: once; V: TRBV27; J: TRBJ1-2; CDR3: ASSLRPIPHYGYT
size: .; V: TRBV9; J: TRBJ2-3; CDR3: ASSVGSGTSGRTDTQY
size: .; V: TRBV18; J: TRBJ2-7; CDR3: ASSPRRDPPTPEQY
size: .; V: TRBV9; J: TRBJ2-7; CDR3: ASSVGGTGSPEQY
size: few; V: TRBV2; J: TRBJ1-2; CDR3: ASSPRQGFSGYT
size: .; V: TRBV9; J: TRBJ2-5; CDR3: ASSVGWVGFWYQETQY
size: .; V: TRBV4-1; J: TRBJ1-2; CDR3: ASSQGGSNYGYT
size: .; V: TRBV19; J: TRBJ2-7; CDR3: ASSIASTGVSYEQY
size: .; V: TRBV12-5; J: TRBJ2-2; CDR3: ASGLVLPGQGPFINTGELF
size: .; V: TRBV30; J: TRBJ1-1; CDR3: AWSVSWGTEAF
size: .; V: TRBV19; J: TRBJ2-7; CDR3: ASSPSGRTGQYEQY
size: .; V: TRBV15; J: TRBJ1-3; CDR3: ATSSPWDRRPDTIY
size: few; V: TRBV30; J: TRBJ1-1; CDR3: AWAGQSYTEAF
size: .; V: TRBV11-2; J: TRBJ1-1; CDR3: ASSLGGRGMNTEAF
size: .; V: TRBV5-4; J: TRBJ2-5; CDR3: ASSTSGGEETQY
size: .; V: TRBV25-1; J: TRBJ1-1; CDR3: ASSDIGRSEAF
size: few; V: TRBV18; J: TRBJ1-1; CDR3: ASSPNTEAF
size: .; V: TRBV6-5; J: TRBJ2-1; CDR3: ASSYSAENEQF
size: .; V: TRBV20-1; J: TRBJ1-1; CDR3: SAGGPREAF
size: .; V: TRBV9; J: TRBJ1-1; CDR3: ASSVDNGGTEAF
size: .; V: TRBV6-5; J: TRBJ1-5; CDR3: ASRRQQRSNQPQH
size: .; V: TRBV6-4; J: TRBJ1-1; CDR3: ASSFGERTEAF
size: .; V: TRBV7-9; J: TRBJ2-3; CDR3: ASSPTTVPDTQY
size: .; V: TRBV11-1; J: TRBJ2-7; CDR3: ASSSSGNSRGQY
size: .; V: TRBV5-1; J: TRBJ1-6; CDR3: ASSPGTALNSPLH
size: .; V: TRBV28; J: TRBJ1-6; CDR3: ASSFADYNSPLH
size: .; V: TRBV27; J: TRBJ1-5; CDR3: ASSEKGAPRRPQH
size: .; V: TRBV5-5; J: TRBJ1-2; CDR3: ASSDKNWEQGPYT
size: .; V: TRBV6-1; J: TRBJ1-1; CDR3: ASLQIEAF
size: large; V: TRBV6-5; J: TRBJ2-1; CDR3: ASSYSSGLANEQF
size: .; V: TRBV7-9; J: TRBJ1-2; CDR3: AIPVGGSGAYGYT
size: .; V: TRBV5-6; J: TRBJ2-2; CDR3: ASSLMAKPTGELF
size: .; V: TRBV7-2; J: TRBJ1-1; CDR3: ASRIGGTEAF
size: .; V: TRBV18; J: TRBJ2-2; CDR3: ASSYTGRDTGELF